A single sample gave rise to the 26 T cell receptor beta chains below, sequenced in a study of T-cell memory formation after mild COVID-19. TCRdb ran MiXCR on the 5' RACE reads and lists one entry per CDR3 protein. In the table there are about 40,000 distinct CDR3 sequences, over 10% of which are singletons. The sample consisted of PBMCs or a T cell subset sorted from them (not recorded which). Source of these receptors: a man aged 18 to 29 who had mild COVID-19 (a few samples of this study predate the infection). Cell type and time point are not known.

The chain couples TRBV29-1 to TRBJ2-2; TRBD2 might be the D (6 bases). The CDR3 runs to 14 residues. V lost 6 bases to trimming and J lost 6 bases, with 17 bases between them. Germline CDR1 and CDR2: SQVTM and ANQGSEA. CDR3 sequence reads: CSVQTASGAGELFF. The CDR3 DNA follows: TGCAGCGTCCAAACGGCCTCGGGGGCCGGGGAGCTGTTTTTT.

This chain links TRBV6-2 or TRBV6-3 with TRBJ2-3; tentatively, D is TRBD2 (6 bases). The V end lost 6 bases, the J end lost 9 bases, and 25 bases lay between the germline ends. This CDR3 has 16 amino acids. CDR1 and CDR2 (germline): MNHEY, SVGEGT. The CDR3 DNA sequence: TGTGCCAGCAGGCCGACCGGGACTCGGACCGCGGAGACGCAGTATTTT. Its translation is CASRPTGTRTAETQYF.

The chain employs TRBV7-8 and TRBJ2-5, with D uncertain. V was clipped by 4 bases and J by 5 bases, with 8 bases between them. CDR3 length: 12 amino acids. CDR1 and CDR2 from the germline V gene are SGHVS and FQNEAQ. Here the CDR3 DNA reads TGTGCCAGCAGCTCAGGACGGGAGACCCAGTACTTC. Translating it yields CASSSGRETQYF.

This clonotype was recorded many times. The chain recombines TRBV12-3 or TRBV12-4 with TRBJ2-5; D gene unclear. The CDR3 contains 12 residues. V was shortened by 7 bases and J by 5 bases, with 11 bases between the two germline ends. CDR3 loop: CASTTLLETQYF. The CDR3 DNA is TGTGCCAGCACAACCCTCCTGGAGACCCAGTACTTC.

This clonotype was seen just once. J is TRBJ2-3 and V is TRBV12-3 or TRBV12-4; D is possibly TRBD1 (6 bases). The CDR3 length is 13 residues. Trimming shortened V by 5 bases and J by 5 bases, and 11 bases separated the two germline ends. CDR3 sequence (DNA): TGTGCCAGCAGTCCACAGGGTTTAGATACGCAGTATTTT. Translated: CASSPQGLDTQYF.

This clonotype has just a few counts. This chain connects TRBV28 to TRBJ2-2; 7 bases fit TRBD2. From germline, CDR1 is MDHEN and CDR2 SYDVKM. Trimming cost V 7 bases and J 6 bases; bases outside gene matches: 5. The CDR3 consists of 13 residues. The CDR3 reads CASTHGGAGELFF. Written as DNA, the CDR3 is TGTGCCAGCACCCATGGGGGGGCCGGGGAGCTGTTTTTT.

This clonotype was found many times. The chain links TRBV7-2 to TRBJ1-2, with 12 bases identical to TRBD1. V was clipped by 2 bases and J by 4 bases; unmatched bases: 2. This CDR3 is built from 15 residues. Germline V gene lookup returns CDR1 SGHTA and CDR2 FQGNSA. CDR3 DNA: TGTGCCAGCAGCTTATTGGGACAGGGGGCCTATGGCTACACCTTC. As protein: CASSLLGQGAYGYTF.

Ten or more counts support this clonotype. The CDR3 DNA reads TGCGCCAGCAGCCGGGGCCTGGCGGGGGGGCCACTATCTCCAGAGACCCAGTACTTC. It yields the protein CASSRGLAGGPLSPETQYF. The chain employs TRBV5-1 and TRBJ2-5; 9 positions agree with TRBD2. The germline gives CDR1 SGHRS, CDR2 YFSETQ. Germline trimming cut 4 bases from V and 4 bases from J; bases unmatched to any gene: 20. The CDR3 has 19 residues.

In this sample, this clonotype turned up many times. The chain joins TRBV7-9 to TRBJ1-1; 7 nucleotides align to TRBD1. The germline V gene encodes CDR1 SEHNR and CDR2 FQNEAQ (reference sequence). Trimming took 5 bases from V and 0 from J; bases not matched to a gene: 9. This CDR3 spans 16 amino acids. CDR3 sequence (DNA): TGTGCCAGCAGCCCGAGAGGACAGGTTATGAACACTGAAGCTTTCTTT. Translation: CASSPRGQVMNTEAFF.

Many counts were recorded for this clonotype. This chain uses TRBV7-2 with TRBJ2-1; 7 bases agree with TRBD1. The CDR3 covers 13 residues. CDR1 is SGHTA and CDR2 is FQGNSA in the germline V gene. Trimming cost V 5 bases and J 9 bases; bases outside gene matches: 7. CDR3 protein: CASSRGQVGEQFF. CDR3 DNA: TGTGCCAGCAGCCGAGGACAGGTTGGTGAGCAGTTCTTC. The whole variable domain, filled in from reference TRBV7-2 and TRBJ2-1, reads GAGVSQSPSNKVTEKGKDVELRCDPISGHTALYWYRQSLGQGLEFLIYFQGNSAPDKSGLPSDRFSAERTGGSVSTLTIQRTQQEDSAVYLCASSRGQVGEQFFGPGTRLTVL.

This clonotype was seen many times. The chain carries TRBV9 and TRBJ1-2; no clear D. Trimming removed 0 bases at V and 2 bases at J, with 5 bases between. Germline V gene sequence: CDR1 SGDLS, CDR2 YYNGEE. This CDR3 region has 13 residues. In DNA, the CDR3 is TGTGCCAGCAGCGTAGGTCCGAACTATGGCTACACCTTC. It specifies CASSVGPNYGYTF.

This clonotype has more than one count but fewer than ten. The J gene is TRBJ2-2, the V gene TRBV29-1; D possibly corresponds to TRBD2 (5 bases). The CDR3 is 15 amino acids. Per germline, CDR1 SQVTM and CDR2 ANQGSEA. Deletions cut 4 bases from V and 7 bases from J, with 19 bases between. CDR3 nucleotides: TGCAGCGTTGGAGGGTTTGAAGGGTGGAGCGGGGAGCTGTTTTTT. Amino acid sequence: CSVGGFEGWSGELFF.

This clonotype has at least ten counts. The DNA of the CDR3 is TGTGCCAGCGGCCTCAAAAACATTCAGTACTTC. It codes for CASGLKNIQYF. The V gene is TRBV19, the J gene TRBJ2-4; D is ambiguous. Looked up from germline, CDR1 is LNHDA and CDR2 is SQIVND (reference sequence). The CDR3 runs 11 residues. Trimming took 9 bases from V and 3 from J, leaving 6 bases between them.

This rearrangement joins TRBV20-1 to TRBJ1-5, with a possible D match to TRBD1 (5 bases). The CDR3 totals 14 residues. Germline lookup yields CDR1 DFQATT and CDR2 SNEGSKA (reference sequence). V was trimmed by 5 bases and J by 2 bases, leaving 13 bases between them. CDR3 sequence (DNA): TGCAGTGCTCCTCGGGGCGCGGGCAATCAGCCCCAGCATTTT. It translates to CSAPRGAGNQPQHF.

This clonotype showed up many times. CDR3 bases: TGTGCCACCAGCGGGACTACCTACAATGAGCAGTTCTTC. It translates to CATSGTTYNEQFF. The chain recombines TRBV15 with TRBJ2-1; 7 bases are shared with TRBD2. CDR3 size: 13 residues. CDR1 and CDR2 from the germline V gene are LNHNV and YYDKDF (reference sequence). The V gene end was trimmed by 5 bases and the J gene end by 2 bases; junction bases not matched to a gene: 0.

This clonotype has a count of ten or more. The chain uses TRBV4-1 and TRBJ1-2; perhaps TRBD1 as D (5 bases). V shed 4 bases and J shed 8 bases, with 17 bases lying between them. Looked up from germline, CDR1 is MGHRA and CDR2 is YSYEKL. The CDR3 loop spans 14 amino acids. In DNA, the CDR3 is TGCGCCAGCAGCCGAGGGGACCCTGGGAGCGGCTACACCTTC. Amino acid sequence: CASSRGDPGSGYTF.

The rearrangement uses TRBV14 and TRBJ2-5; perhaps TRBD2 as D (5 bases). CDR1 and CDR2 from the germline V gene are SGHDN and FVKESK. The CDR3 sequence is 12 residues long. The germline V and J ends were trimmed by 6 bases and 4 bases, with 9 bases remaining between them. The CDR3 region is CASSGLGETQYF. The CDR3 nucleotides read TGTGCCAGCAGTGGACTGGGAGAGACCCAGTACTTC.

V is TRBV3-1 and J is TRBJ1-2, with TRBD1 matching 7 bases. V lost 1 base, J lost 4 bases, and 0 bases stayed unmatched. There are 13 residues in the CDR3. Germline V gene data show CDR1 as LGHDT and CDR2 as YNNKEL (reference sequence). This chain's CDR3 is CASSQGDSYGYTF. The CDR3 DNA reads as TGTGCCAGCAGCCAAGGGGACAGCTATGGCTACACCTTC.

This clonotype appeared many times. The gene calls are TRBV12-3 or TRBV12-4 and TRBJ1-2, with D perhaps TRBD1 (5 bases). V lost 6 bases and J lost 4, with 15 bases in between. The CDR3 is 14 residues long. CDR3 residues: CASSSRDPFYGYTF. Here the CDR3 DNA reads TGTGCCAGCAGCTCCCGGGACCCGTTCTATGGCTACACCTTC.

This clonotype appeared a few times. The CDR3 sequence: CASSQARLAGLDTQYF. The CDR3 nucleotides read TGTGCCAGCAGCCAAGCAAGACTAGCGGGGCTCGATACGCAGTATTTT. The chain uses TRBV3-1 and TRBJ2-3, with 11 bases matching TRBD2. There are 16 residues in the CDR3. Germline CDR1 is LGHDT and CDR2 is YNNKEL (reference sequence). V was pared by 1 base and J by 6 bases, with 6 bases of the junction left unmatched.

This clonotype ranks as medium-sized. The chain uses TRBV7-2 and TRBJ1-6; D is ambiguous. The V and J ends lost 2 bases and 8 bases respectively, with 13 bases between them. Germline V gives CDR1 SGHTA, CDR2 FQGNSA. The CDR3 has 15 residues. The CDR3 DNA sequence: TGTGCCAGCAGCTTAACGGCGGTTGGCGATTCACCCCTCCACTTT. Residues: CASSLTAVGDSPLHF.

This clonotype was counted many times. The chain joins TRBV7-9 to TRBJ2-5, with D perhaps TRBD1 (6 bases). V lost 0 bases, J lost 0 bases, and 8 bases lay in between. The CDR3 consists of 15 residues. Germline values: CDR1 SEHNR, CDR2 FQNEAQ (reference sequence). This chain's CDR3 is CASSLARTDQETQYF. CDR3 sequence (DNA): TGTGCCAGCAGCTTAGCGAGGACAGACCAAGAGACCCAGTACTTC.

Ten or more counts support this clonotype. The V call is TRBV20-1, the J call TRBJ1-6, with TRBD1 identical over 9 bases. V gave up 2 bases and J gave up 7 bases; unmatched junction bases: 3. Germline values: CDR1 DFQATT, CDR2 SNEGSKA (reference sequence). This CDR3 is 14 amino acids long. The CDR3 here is CSARPDRGNSPLHF. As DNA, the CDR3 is TGCAGTGCTAGACCGGACAGGGGCAATTCACCCCTCCACTTT.

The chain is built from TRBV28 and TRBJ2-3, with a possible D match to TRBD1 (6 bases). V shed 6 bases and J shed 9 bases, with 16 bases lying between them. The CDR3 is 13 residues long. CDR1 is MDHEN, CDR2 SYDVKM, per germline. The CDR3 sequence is CASSLGQSPTQYF. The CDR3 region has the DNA TGTGCCAGCAGCCTTGGACAGTCCCCCACGCAGTATTTT.

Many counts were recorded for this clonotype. The CDR3 reads CSASQRGGGDTQYF. For the CDR3, the DNA is TGCAGTGCTAGCCAGCGGGGGGGAGGAGATACGCAGTATTTT. The chain couples TRBV20-1 to TRBJ2-3, with 10 positions matching TRBD2. The CDR3 extends over 14 amino acids. The junction had 5 bases not matched to a gene; V was cut back by 3 bases and J by 5 bases. CDR1 and CDR2 from the germline V gene are DFQATT and SNEGSKA (reference sequence).

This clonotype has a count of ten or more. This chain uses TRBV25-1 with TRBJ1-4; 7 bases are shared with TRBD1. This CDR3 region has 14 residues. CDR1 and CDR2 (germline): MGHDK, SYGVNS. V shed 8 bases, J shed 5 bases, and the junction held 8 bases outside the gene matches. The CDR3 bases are TGTGCCAGCCACACAGGGGTCCGGAATGAAAAACTGTTTTTT. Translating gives CASHTGVRNEKLFF.